Below, 10 T cell receptor beta chains from the same sample are listed, as sequenced in a study of T cell changes during pregnancy in multiple sclerosis. Sequenced by immunoSEQ multiplex PCR; TCRdb stores in-frame clones only, minus some. The table has just under 100,000 clones, about 94% seen once. The material was peripheral blood, obtained after pregnancy. Source of these receptors: a female donor with multiple sclerosis, enrolled in a pregnancy study.

This rearrangement joins TRBV29-1 to TRBJ2-5; D may be TRBD2 (6 bases). Germline lookup yields CDR1 SQVTM and CDR2 ANQGSEA. CDR3 length: 12 residues. The V gene lost 6 bases and the J gene lost 1 base, with 9 bases spanning the gap. The CDR3 nucleotides read TGCAGCGTGCGGGACGGCCAAGAGACCCAGTACTTC. Encoded protein: CSVRDGQETQYF.

J is TRBJ2-5 and V is TRBV4-1, with 14 bases identical to TRBD2. Trimming at V came to 5 bases and at J to 0 bases, leaving 8 bases not matched to a gene. The germline CDR1 and CDR2 sequences are MGHRA and YSYEKL. The CDR3 extends over 18 amino acids. CDR3 in DNA: TGCGCCAGCAGCTCCGGGACTAGCGGGAGTAGGTACCAAGAGACCCAGTACTTC. This encodes CASSSGTSGSRYQETQYF.

The rearrangement links TRBV5-1 to TRBJ2-2, with D possibly matching TRBD1 (6 bases). The germline V gene encodes CDR1 SGHRS and CDR2 YFSETQ. Trimming took 1 base from V and 5 from J, leaving 12 bases between them. The CDR3 spans 15 residues. This CDR3 reads CASSLPGAFTGELFF. In nucleotides, the CDR3 is TGCGCCAGCAGCTTGCCAGGGGCCTTTACCGGGGAGCTGTTTTTT.

The chain is built from TRBV5-5 and TRBJ2-7; D unresolved. Trimming took off 2 bases at V and 4 bases at J, with 4 bases between the two ends. CDR1 is SGHKS, CDR2 YYEKEE, per germline (reference sequence). The CDR3 extends over 11 amino acids. The CDR3 bases are TGTGCCAGCAGCTTTTCATACGAGCAGTACTTC. As protein: CASSFSYEQYF. The full variable domain, rest sourced from reference TRBV5-5 and TRBJ2-7, is DAGVTQSPTHLIKTRGQQVTLRCSPISGHKSVSWYQQVLGQGPQFIFQYYEKEERGRGNFPDRFSARQFPNYSSELNVNALLLGDSALYLCASSFSYEQYFGPGTRLTVT.

The V call is TRBV10-2, the J call TRBJ2-1; TRBD2 is a possible D gene (6 bases). Trimming stripped 8 bases from V and 10 bases from J, with 12 bases between. The germline V gene has CDR1 WSHSY and CDR2 SAAADI. CDR3 length: 11 amino acids. CDR3 in amino acids: CASAPGGEQFF. CDR3 sequence (DNA): TGCGCCAGCGCTCCCGGGGGAGAGCAGTTCTTC.

The chain employs TRBV28 and TRBJ2-7; 10 bases agree with TRBD1. This CDR3 region has 14 residues. CDR1 MDHEN and CDR2 SYDVKM come from the germline V gene. V lost 5 bases to trimming and J lost 6 bases; unmatched junction nucleotides: 7. CDR3 nucleotide sequence: TGTGCCAGCAGTGACAGGGGGCGCAACCGCGAGCAGTACTTC. Translating gives CASSDRGRNREQYF.

The chain couples TRBV30 to TRBJ2-3; TRBD2 agrees at 10 bases. The length of the CDR3 is 14 residues. V was clipped by 0 bases and J by 6 bases; unmatched bases: 3. The V gene's germline CDR1 is GTSNPN and CDR2 SVGIG (reference sequence). The CDR3 is CAWSVLAGPDTQYF. In DNA, the CDR3 is TGTGCCTGGAGTGTACTAGCGGGACCCGATACGCAGTATTTT.

V is TRBV7-9 and J is TRBJ2-7; D is ambiguous. The CDR3 runs to 14 residues. V shed 1 base and J shed 4 bases, with 11 bases lying between them. The V gene's germline CDR1 is SEHNR and CDR2 FQNEAQ (reference sequence). The CDR3 nucleotides are TGTGCCAGCAGCTTAGGTGGAGAATGGTACGAGCAGTACTTC. It codes for CASSLGGEWYEQYF.

The chain combines TRBV30 with TRBJ1-1, with D maybe TRBD1 (6 bases). The CDR3 is 15 residues long. The germline V gene has CDR1 GTSNPN and CDR2 SVGIG (reference sequence). The V gene lost 3 bases and the J gene lost 1 base, with 15 bases spanning the gap. CDR3: CAWRRGTYWNTEAFF. CDR3 DNA: TGTGCCTGGAGAAGGGGGACGTATTGGAACACTGAAGCTTTCTTT.

V usage is TRBV5-1 and J usage is TRBJ1-4, with D tentatively TRBD1 (6 bases). The germline V gene has CDR1 SGHRS and CDR2 YFSETQ. The CDR3 totals 16 residues. Trimming shortened V by 4 bases and J by 9 bases, and 22 bases separated the two germline ends. Written as DNA, the CDR3 is TGCGCCAGCAGCCCGAGGGGGGGACCTGGGGAACAAAAACTGTTTTTT. This encodes CASSPRGGPGEQKLFF.